A selection of T cell receptor beta chains follows, all from one sample in a study of tumor and adjacent non-tumor tissue in lung cancer. Via MiXCR, TCRdb re-called the multiplex PCR reads, giving one row per CDR3 protein. The sample lists 65,000 to 85,000 distinct CDR3 sequences; 76% were seen once. Input material: distant non-tumor lung tissue. The receptors stem from a man in his sixties with non-small cell lung cancer. The CDR3 runs from the conserved cysteine through the conserved F or W. Each record gives: clone size, D gene, V gene, J gene, CDR3 protein, CDR3 DNA. A D gene is named only where the DNA matches it firmly. Rows may omit the clone size; those that give it use once, few, many or a size class.

clone size: .
D gene: TRBD2
V gene: TRBV29-1
J gene: TRBJ2-1
CDR3 protein: CSVEDPRWEGCYNEQFF
CDR3 DNA: TGCAGCGTTGAAGATCCGAGGTGGGAGGGATGCTACAATGAGCAGTTCTTC

clone size: .
D gene: .
V gene: TRBV2
J gene: TRBJ2-2
CDR3 protein: CASSHSKPLNTGELFF
CDR3 DNA: TGTGCCAGTAGTCACTCAAAACCATTGAACACCGGGGAGCTGTTTTTT

clone size: once
D gene: .
V gene: TRBV6-6
J gene: TRBJ1-2
CDR3 protein: CASSYSNMKGHGYTF
CDR3 DNA: TGTGCCAGCAGTTATTCGAATATGAAGGGACATGGCTACACCTTC

clone size: .
D gene: .
V gene: TRBV5-4
J gene: TRBJ2-6
CDR3 protein: CASNLPISGTNVLTF
CDR3 DNA: TGTGCCAGCAACTTGCCCATCTCTGGGACCAACGTCCTGACTTTC

clone size: many
D gene: TRBD1
V gene: TRBV11-2
J gene: TRBJ1-2
CDR3 protein: CASSPGTANYGYTF
CDR3 DNA: TGTGCCAGCAGCCCTGGGACAGCTAACTATGGCTACACCTTC

clone size: many
D gene: .
V gene: TRBV28
J gene: TRBJ2-3
CDR3 protein: CASSQGVAGTDTQYF
CDR3 DNA: TGTGCCAGCAGCCAGGGGGTAGCGGGAACAGATACGCAGTATTTT

clone size: .
D gene: .
V gene: TRBV20-1
J gene: TRBJ1-1
CDR3 protein: CSVRDGRGTTEAFF
CDR3 DNA: TGCAGTGTTAGAGACGGGCGAGGTACAACCGAAGCTTTCTTT

clone size: .
D gene: .
V gene: TRBV4-1
J gene: TRBJ2-5
CDR3 protein: CASSGRAGIETQYF
CDR3 DNA: TGCGCCAGCAGCGGGCGGGCAGGAATAGAGACCCAGTACTTC

clone size: .
D gene: TRBD2
V gene: TRBV4-2
J gene: TRBJ2-2
CDR3 protein: CANSLSDRASGTNTGELFF
CDR3 DNA: TGTGCCAACAGTCTGTCGGATCGGGCTAGCGGGACCAACACCGGGGAACTGTTTTTT

clone size: few
D gene: .
V gene: TRBV7-9
J gene: TRBJ2-3
CDR3 protein: CASSLGQTTDTQYF
CDR3 DNA: TGTGCCAGCAGCTTAGGACAAACCACAGATACGCAGTATTTT

clone size: few
D gene: .
V gene: TRBV30
J gene: TRBJ2-7
CDR3 protein: CALRDSPAYEQYF
CDR3 DNA: TGTGCCTTGAGGGATTCCCCCGCCTACGAGCAGTATTTC

clone size: .
D gene: .
V gene: TRBV6-5
J gene: TRBJ1-2
CDR3 protein: CAISRTDQNYGYIF
CDR3 DNA: TGTGCCATCAGCAGGACCGACCAAAACTATGGCTACATCTTC

clone size: many
D gene: .
V gene: TRBV28
J gene: TRBJ1-2
CDR3 protein: CASSYGAGVFYGYTF
CDR3 DNA: TGTGCCAGCAGTTATGGGGCCGGGGTTTTCTATGGCTACACCTTC

clone size: few
D gene: .
V gene: TRBV6-2/TRBV6-3
J gene: TRBJ1-1
CDR3 protein: CASRRWGGTEAFF
CDR3 DNA: TGTGCCAGCAGAAGATGGGGAGGCACTGAAGCTTTCTTT

clone size: .
D gene: .
V gene: TRBV11-1
J gene: TRBJ2-5
CDR3 protein: CASSKVTYQETQYF
CDR3 DNA: TGTGCCAGCAGCAAGGTCACATACCAAGAGACCCAGTACTTC

clone size: .
D gene: .
V gene: TRBV28
J gene: TRBJ2-2
CDR3 protein: CASSFDGGTGELLF
CDR3 DNA: TGTGCGAGCAGTTTTGATGGGGGCACCGGGGAGCTGTTATTT

clone size: .
D gene: .
V gene: TRBV6-5
J gene: TRBJ2-2
CDR3 protein: CASSSRQAANTGELFF
CDR3 DNA: TGTGCCAGTAGTTCCCGACAAGCGGCAAACACCGGGGAGCTGTTTTTT

clone size: .
D gene: TRBD2
V gene: TRBV4-2
J gene: TRBJ2-1
CDR3 protein: CATGLAGGNSYNEQFF
CDR3 DNA: TGTGCCACCGGACTAGCGGGAGGGAACTCCTACAATGAGCAGTTCTTC

clone size: .
D gene: .
V gene: TRBV6-1
J gene: TRBJ1-5
CDR3 protein: CASSGGGENQPHHF
CDR3 DNA: TGTGCCAGCAGTGGGGGAGGCGAAAATCAGCCCCACCATTTT

clone size: .
D gene: .
V gene: TRBV5-4
J gene: TRBJ2-3
CDR3 protein: CASNEGAGGLDTQYF
CDR3 DNA: TGTGCCAGCAACGAAGGGGCTGGCGGGTTAGATACGCAGTATTTT

clone size: .
D gene: .
V gene: TRBV28
J gene: TRBJ1-5
CDR3 protein: CTSSDTNNQPQHF
CDR3 DNA: TGTACCAGCAGTGACACAAACAATCAGCCCCAGCATTTT

clone size: .
D gene: TRBD2
V gene: TRBV5-4
J gene: TRBJ2-1
CDR3 protein: CVSRYPGLASNEQFF
CDR3 DNA: TGTGTCAGCAGGTACCCGGGACTAGCCTCCAATGAGCAGTTCTTC

clone size: .
D gene: TRBD1
V gene: TRBV6-1
J gene: TRBJ1-2
CDR3 protein: CASIVVAGGAYGYTF
CDR3 DNA: TGTGCCAGCATCGTCGTAGCAGGGGGGGCCTATGGATACACCTTC

clone size: .
D gene: .
V gene: TRBV29-1
J gene: TRBJ2-7
CDR3 protein: CSAFVHREQYF
CDR3 DNA: TGCAGCGCCTTCGTCCATAGAGAGCAGTACTTC

clone size: .
D gene: TRBD1
V gene: TRBV12-3/TRBV12-4
J gene: TRBJ1-6
CDR3 protein: CASRPGTGFYNSPLNF
CDR3 DNA: TGTGCCAGTAGGCCCGGGACAGGGTTTTATAATTCACCCCTCAACTTT

clone size: once
D gene: TRBD2
V gene: TRBV6-1
J gene: TRBJ2-1
CDR3 protein: CASSERVWTSGSYDEQFF
CDR3 DNA: TGTGCAAGCAGTGAAAGAGTTTGGACTAGCGGGAGTTACGATGAGCAGTTCTTC

clone size: .
D gene: TRBD1
V gene: TRBV5-1
J gene: TRBJ1-2
CDR3 protein: CASSLGAGGNGYTF
CDR3 DNA: TGCGCCAGCAGCTTGGGCGCAGGGGGCAATGGCTACACCTTC

clone size: .
D gene: .
V gene: TRBV29-1
J gene: TRBJ2-5
CDR3 protein: CSVELRGREGTQYF
CDR3 DNA: TGCAGCGTTGAGCTCAGGGGGAGGGAGGGGACCCAATACTTC

clone size: .
D gene: .
V gene: TRBV28
J gene: TRBJ2-3
CDR3 protein: CASTRGETTDTQYF
CDR3 DNA: TGTGCCAGCACCCGGGGTGAGACCACAGATACGCAGTATTTT

clone size: many
D gene: TRBD2
V gene: TRBV28
J gene: TRBJ2-3
CDR3 protein: CASSPPSGLTDTQYF
CDR3 DNA: TGTGCCAGCAGTCCCCCTAGCGGCCTCACAGATACGCAGTATTTT

clone size: .
D gene: .
V gene: TRBV11-3
J gene: TRBJ2-7
CDR3 protein: CASSFEQLYEQYF
CDR3 DNA: TGTGCCAGCAGCTTCGAACAGCTTTACGAGCAGTACTTC

clone size: .
D gene: .
V gene: TRBV6-5
J gene: TRBJ2-5
CDR3 protein: CGSIDTLTKYF
CDR3 DNA: TGTGGCAGCATAGACACGTTGACCAAGTACTTC

clone size: .
D gene: .
V gene: TRBV20-1
J gene: TRBJ1-5
CDR3 protein: CSARGGGWLNQPQHF
CDR3 DNA: TGCAGTGCTAGGGGCGGGGGGTGGTTAAACCAGCCCCAGCATTTT

clone size: .
D gene: .
V gene: TRBV6-5
J gene: TRBJ1-1
CDR3 protein: CASRPGLGTEAFF
CDR3 DNA: TGTGCTAGCAGACCGGGCCTGGGCACTGAAGCTTTCTTT

clone size: .
D gene: .
V gene: TRBV19
J gene: TRBJ1-5
CDR3 protein: CASSIATGSYSNQPQHF
CDR3 DNA: TGTGCCAGTAGTATAGCAACCGGATCCTATAGCAATCAGCCCCAGCATTTT

clone size: .
D gene: .
V gene: TRBV29-1
J gene: TRBJ1-2
CDR3 protein: CSVPGLNHGYTF
CDR3 DNA: TGCAGCGTTCCGGGCCTCAACCATGGCTACACCTTC

clone size: .
D gene: .
V gene: TRBV6-1
J gene: TRBJ2-1
CDR3 protein: CASIATSARGNEQFF
CDR3 DNA: TGCGCCAGCATTGCGACTAGCGCCAGGGGGAATGAGCAGTTCTTC

clone size: .
D gene: .
V gene: TRBV10-3
J gene: TRBJ1-1
CDR3 protein: CVISEQGWGAEAFF
CDR3 DNA: TGTGTCATCAGTGAACAAGGATGGGGCGCTGAAGCCTTCTTT

clone size: .
D gene: TRBD2
V gene: TRBV20-1
J gene: TRBJ2-2
CDR3 protein: CGARIYSGRSGELFF
CDR3 DNA: TGCGGTGCTAGAATCTATAGCGGGAGGTCCGGGGAGCTGTTTTTT

clone size: .
D gene: .
V gene: TRBV13
J gene: TRBJ2-3
CDR3 protein: CPSSLARQNTNTQYF
CDR3 DNA: TGTCCCAGCAGCTTAGCGAGACAGAATACAAATACGCAGTATTTT

clone size: .
D gene: .
V gene: TRBV4-2
J gene: TRBJ2-1
CDR3 protein: CASSPAVGRDEQFF
CDR3 DNA: TGTGCCAGCAGCCCGGCGGTGGGTAGGGACGAGCAGTTCTTC

clone size: .
D gene: .
V gene: TRBV6-1
J gene: TRBJ2-1
CDR3 protein: CVTSGRSYNEQFF
CDR3 DNA: TGTGTCACGTCGGGGCGGTCCTACAATGAGCAGTTCTTC

clone size: .
D gene: .
V gene: TRBV7-3
J gene: TRBJ2-7
CDR3 protein: CASSLTPSGEQYF
CDR3 DNA: TGTGCCAGCAGCTTGACGCCTTCGGGTGAGCAGTACTTC

clone size: .
D gene: .
V gene: TRBV6-5
J gene: TRBJ1-2
CDR3 protein: CASSHTSAALRGYTF
CDR3 DNA: TGTGCCAGCAGTCACACCTCGGCCGCGCTGCGGGGCTACACCTTC

clone size: once
D gene: .
V gene: TRBV6-1
J gene: TRBJ2-4
CDR3 protein: CFTRGAVENIQYF
CDR3 DNA: TGTTTCACACGGGGGGCTGTAGAAAACATTCAGTACTTC

clone size: .
D gene: .
V gene: TRBV5-1
J gene: TRBJ2-1
CDR3 protein: CASSLVYHFNEQFF
CDR3 DNA: TGTGCCAGCAGCTTGGTTTACCACTTCAATGAGCAGTTCTTC

clone size: .
D gene: TRBD1
V gene: TRBV9
J gene: TRBJ1-2
CDR3 protein: CANSGTGGPGYTF
CDR3 DNA: TGTGCCAACAGCGGAACAGGGGGGCCAGGCTACACCTTC

clone size: .
D gene: .
V gene: TRBV29-1
J gene: TRBJ1-2
CDR3 protein: CSVGDGDGYTF
CDR3 DNA: TGCAGCGTCGGGGATGGGGATGGCTACACCTTC

clone size: .
D gene: .
V gene: TRBV10-3
J gene: TRBJ2-7
CDR3 protein: CVISSFPSSHEQYF
CDR3 DNA: TGTGTCATTAGTTCCTTCCCTAGTTCCCACGAACAGTACTTC

clone size: .
D gene: .
V gene: TRBV14
J gene: TRBJ2-1
CDR3 protein: CTSSQVGGPIEEQSF
CDR3 DNA: TGTACCAGCAGCCAAGTTGGGGGCCCCATCGAGGAGCAGTCCTTC

clone size: .
D gene: .
V gene: TRBV6-1
J gene: TRBJ2-2
CDR3 protein: CASSEPASNIGEMFF
CDR3 DNA: TGTGCCAGCAGTGAACCAGCATCGAACATCGGGGAGATGTTTTTT

clone size: .
D gene: TRBD2
V gene: TRBV6-5
J gene: TRBJ2-1
CDR3 protein: CASSYLAVPYNEQIF
CDR3 DNA: TGTGCCAGCAGTTATCTAGCGGTCCCCTACAATGAGCAGATCTTC

clone size: .
D gene: .
V gene: TRBV12-3/TRBV12-4
J gene: TRBJ1-5
CDR3 protein: CAGSPPDEYSNQSQHF
CDR3 DNA: TGTGCCGGCAGCCCGCCGGACGAATATAGCAATCAGTCCCAGCATTTT

clone size: .
D gene: .
V gene: TRBV6-2/TRBV6-3
J gene: TRBJ1-1
CDR3 protein: CASSNRGGNTEAFF
CDR3 DNA: TGTGCCAGCAGTAACCGAGGGGGGAACACTGAAGCTTTCTTT

clone size: many
D gene: TRBD1
V gene: TRBV6-1
J gene: TRBJ2-1
CDR3 protein: CASSEVWDRDNEQFF
CDR3 DNA: TGTGCCAGCAGTGAAGTTTGGGACAGAGACAATGAGCAGTTCTTC